The 9 T cell receptor beta chains listed next were all sequenced from one sample in a study of T cell responses to AZD1222 COVID-19 vaccine. Libraries were prepared by immunoSEQ multiplex PCR; TCRdb keeps only in-frame clonotypes and omits some of them. The sample lists 150,000 to 180,000 clones; more than 75% were seen once. Source: peripheral blood, taken on day 0 of AZD1222 vaccination. Receptor source: an adult in good health.

This chain uses TRBV4-1 with TRBJ2-1, with TRBD2 identical over 7 bases. The germline CDR1 and CDR2 sequences are MGHRA and YSYEKL. After removal of 6 bases from V and 8 bases from J, the junction contained 13 bases not matched to a gene. The CDR3 extends over 15 amino acids. The DNA for the CDR3 is TGCGCCAGCAGTCGGGGAGGGCCGTTGGAGGATGAGCAGTTCTTC. Its protein product is CASSRGGPLEDEQFF.

The rearrangement links TRBV27 to TRBJ1-1; D is unclear. The germline V gene encodes CDR1 MNHEY and CDR2 SMNVEV (reference sequence). With 10 bases removed from V and 5 bases from J, the gap between germline ends came to 11 bases. The CDR3 consists of 11 residues. CDR3 bases: TGTGCCATCCACCGGAGGACTGAAGCTTTCTTT. Its translation: CAIHRRTEAFF.

This clone was detected once. This chain connects TRBV28 to TRBJ1-4; the D gene is possibly TRBD1 (6 bases). The CDR3 extends over 15 amino acids. V was pared by 3 bases and J by 3 bases, with 11 bases between. Germline V lookup: CDR1 MDHEN, CDR2 SYDVKM. This CDR3 is CASSLSTGPNEKLFF. CDR3 nucleotides: TGTGCCAGCAGTTTGTCGACAGGACCTAATGAAAAACTGTTTTTT.

V gene TRBV18 combines with J gene TRBJ2-5; D unresolved. The CDR3 extends over 15 amino acids. With 6 bases removed from V and 5 bases from J, the gap between germline ends came to 19 bases. Looked up from germline, CDR1 is KGHSH and CDR2 is LQKENI. The CDR3 DNA reads TGTGCCAGCTCCCCCCCGGCGGTACTGGGGGAGACCCAGTACTTC. Translated: CASSPPAVLGETQYF. Supplemented by reference TRBV18 and TRBJ2-5, the full variable domain reads NAGVMQNPRHLVRRRGQEARLRCSPMKGHSHVYWYRQLPEEGLKFMVYLQKENIIDESGMPKERFSAEFPKEGPSILRIQQVVRGDSAAYFCASSPPAVLGETQYFGPGTRLLVL.

The chain links TRBV7-3 to TRBJ2-5; D unclear. Deletions cut 1 base from V and 7 bases from J, with 7 bases between. Per the germline V gene, CDR1 is SGHTA and CDR2 is FQGTGA. The CDR3 loop spans 12 amino acids. The CDR3 here is CASSLREGTQYF. The CDR3 coding sequence is TGTGCCAGCAGCTTAAGGGAAGGGACCCAGTACTTC.

V gene TRBV7-2 combines with J gene TRBJ1-1; D unresolved. Germline V gene data show CDR1 as SGHTA and CDR2 as FQGNSA. The CDR3 contains 13 residues. V lost 1 base, J lost 1 base, and 4 bases lay in between. In DNA form, the CDR3 reads TGTGCCAGCAGCTTAGTTCCGAACACTGAAGCTTTCTTT. Translation gives CASSLVPNTEAFF. The full variable domain, with the rest looked up from reference TRBV7-2 and TRBJ1-1, is GAGVSQSPSNKVTEKGKDVELRCDPISGHTALYWYRQSLGQGLEFLIYFQGNSAPDKSGLPSDRFSAERTGGSVSTLTIQRTQQEDSAVYLCASSLVPNTEAFFGQGTRLTVV.

This chain uses TRBV10-2 with TRBJ1-1, with 7 positions matching TRBD1. This CDR3 is 15 amino acids long. Germline CDR1 and CDR2: WSHSY and SAAADI. V was clipped by 2 bases and J by 5 bases; unmatched bases: 8. CDR3: CASSEALQGRTEAFF. The CDR3 DNA follows: TGCGCCAGCAGTGAGGCCTTACAGGGGAGGACTGAAGCTTTCTTT.

The CDR3 DNA reads as TGTGCCACCGGTTCGTTGAATTATGGCTACACCTTC. Protein sequence: CATGSLNYGYTF. The rearrangement joins TRBV15 to TRBJ1-2, with unresolved D. Trimming cost V 8 bases and J 5 bases, with 12 bases left between them. The length of the CDR3 is 12 residues. Germline CDR1 reads LNHNV; CDR2 reads YYDKDF (reference sequence).

This chain joins TRBV27 and TRBJ2-4, with D perhaps matching TRBD1 or TRBD2 (6 bases each). Germline CDR1 MNHEY, CDR2 SMNVEV (reference sequence). CDR3 length: 16 amino acids. The germline V and J ends were trimmed by 6 bases and 9 bases, with 24 bases remaining between them. The CDR3 spells CASRELLQGLGSIQYF. CDR3 nucleotides: TGTGCCAGCAGGGAACTTCTACAGGGACTTGGAAGCATTCAGTACTTC.